The clone carrying this T cell receptor beta chain is a singleton in its sample. The data belong to a study of cytomegalovirus exposure and HLA in healthy donors. In the PCR, 60 Vbeta and 13 Jbeta primers were used. Repertoires were generated with immunoSEQ multiplex PCR, while TCRdb's copy carries only in-frame clones and drops some. The table includes 150,000 to 200,000 clones, approximately 85% detected once. Per germline, CDR1 SGHRS and CDR2 YFSETQ. The germline V and J ends were trimmed by 4 bases and 2 bases, with 12 bases remaining between them. The CDR3 totals 14 residues. The TCR was taken from a girl aged 10 to 17 in good health and CMV-seropositive. The chain joins TRBV5-1 to TRBJ2-5, with D perhaps matching TRBD2 (6 bases). Sequencing was performed on PBMCs. CDR3 coding DNA: TGCGCCAGCAGCGGCGGGGCCCTACAAGAGACCCAGTACTTC. Translating it yields CASSGGALQETQYF.